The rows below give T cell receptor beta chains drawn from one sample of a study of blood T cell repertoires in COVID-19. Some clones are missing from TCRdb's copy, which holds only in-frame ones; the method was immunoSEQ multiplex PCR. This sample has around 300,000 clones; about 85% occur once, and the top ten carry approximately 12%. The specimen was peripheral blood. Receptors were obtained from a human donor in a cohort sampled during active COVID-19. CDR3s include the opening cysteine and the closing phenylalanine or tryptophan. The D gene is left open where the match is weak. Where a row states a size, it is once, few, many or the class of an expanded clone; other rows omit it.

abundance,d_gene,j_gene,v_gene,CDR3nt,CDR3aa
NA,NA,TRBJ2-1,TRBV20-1,TGCAGTGCTATAGCTACACCAGAGCAGTTCTTC,CSAIATPEQFF
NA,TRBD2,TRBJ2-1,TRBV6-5,TGTGCCAGCAGCGAGACTAGCGGGAGAGGAGATGAGCAGTTCTTC,CASSETSGRGDEQFF
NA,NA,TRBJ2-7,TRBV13,TGTGCCAGCAGCTTGGCCACTATGGTCTACGAGCAGTACTTC,CASSLATMVYEQYF
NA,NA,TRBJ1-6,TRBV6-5,TGTGCCAGCAGTTACTCATATTATAATTCACCCCTCCACTTT,CASSYSYYNSPLHF
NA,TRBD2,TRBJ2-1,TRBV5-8,TGTGCCAGCAGCTTGGCCGCCGGGAGGGCCGGTTACAATGAGCAGTTCTTC,CASSLAAGRAGYNEQFF
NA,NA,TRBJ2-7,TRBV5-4,TGTGCCAGCAGTCTCGCCGGCGGAACCTCCTACGAGCAGTACTTC,CASSLAGGTSYEQYF
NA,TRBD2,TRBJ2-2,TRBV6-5,TGTGCCAGCCGATCTAGCGGGGCCACCGGGGAGCTGTTTTTT,CASRSSGATGELFF
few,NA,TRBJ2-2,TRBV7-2,TGTGCCAGCAGTTGGGGAGACCGGACCGGGGAGCTGTTTTTT,CASSWGDRTGELFF
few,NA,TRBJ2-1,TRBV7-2,TGTGCCAGCAGCAAACTGGAGTTTTCGGCCTACAATGAGCAGTTCTTC,CASSKLEFSAYNEQFF
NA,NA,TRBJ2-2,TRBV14,TGTGCCAGCAGCCAAAAGGGGGTGTGGAACACCGGGGAGCTGTTTTTT,CASSQKGVWNTGELFF
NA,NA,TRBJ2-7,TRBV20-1,TGCAGTGCTAGTCAGGCTGGCTACGAGCAGTACTTC,CSASQAGYEQYF
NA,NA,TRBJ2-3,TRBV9,TGTGCCAGCAGCCTTGGGGACCGGGGACTCGCTGCTACGCAGTATTTT,CASSLGDRGLAATQYF
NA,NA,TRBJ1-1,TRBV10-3,TGTGCCATCTCAGGACAGCTGAACACTGAAGCTTTCTTT,CAISGQLNTEAFF
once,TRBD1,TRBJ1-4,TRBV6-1,TGTGCCAGCAGTGAATTAGCCGCGGGACAGGGGCGCAGACGAAATGAAAAACTGTTTTTT,CASSELAAGQGRRRNEKLFF
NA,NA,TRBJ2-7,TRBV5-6,TGTGCCAGCAGCTTGTACCGGGAGCAGTACTTC,CASSLYREQYF
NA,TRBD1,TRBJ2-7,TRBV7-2,TGTGCCAGCAGCCTATCGGGACAGGGCGGCGAGCAGTACTTC,CASSLSGQGGEQYF
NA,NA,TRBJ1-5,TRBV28,TGTGCCAGCAGTCCCCGAGGGTGGTTTAGGGGCAATCAGCCCCAGCATTTT,CASSPRGWFRGNQPQHF
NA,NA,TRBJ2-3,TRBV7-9,TGTGCCAGCGCTTTCGGGGGCACAGATACGCAGTATTTT,CASAFGGTDTQYF
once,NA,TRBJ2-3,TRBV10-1,TGCGCCAGCAGTGAGTCTCGGGACTCAAGACGGTCTACAGATACGCAGTATTTT,CASSESRDSRRSTDTQYF
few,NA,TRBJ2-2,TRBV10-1,TGCGCCAGCGGGGCGGACGGGAACACCGGGGAGCTGTTTTTT,CASGADGNTGELFF
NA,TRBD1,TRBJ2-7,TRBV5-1,TGCGCCAGCGCCGCCATCGGGACAGGGTGGTCCTACGAGCAGTACTTC,CASAAIGTGWSYEQYF
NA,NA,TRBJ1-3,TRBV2,TGTGCCAGCAGTAGGACAGTTTCCTCTGGAAACACCATATATTTT,CASSRTVSSGNTIYF
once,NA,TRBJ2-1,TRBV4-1,TGCGCCAGCAGCCAAGATCACAGGCCCAATGAGCAGTTCTTC,CASSQDHRPNEQFF
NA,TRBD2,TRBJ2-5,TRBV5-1,TGCGCCAGCAGCTCCCCGGGGGGTGAGACCCAGTACTTC,CASSSPGGETQYF
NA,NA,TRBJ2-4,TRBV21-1,TGTGCCACGAGGCCTCTTAAGTACTTC,CATRPLKYF
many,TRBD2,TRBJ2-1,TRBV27,TGTGCCAGCAGTTTAGGACTAGCGGGAGTCAATGAGCAGTTCTTC,CASSLGLAGVNEQFF
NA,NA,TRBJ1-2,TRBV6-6,TGTGCCAGCAGTTACCCGACCCCCAGGGTGGACTATGGCTACACCTTC,CASSYPTPRVDYGYTF
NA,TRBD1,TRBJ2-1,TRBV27,TGTGCCAGCATGGACAGGGTTTACAATGAGCAGTTCTTC,CASMDRVYNEQFF
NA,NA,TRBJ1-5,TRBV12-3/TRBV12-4,TGTGCCAGCAGTTTACGGGGGTATCAGCCCCAGCATTTT,CASSLRGYQPQHF
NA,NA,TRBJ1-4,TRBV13,TGTGCCAGCAGCTTAGGCCCAACTGCAGGGCAATGGGGAAATGAAAAACTGTTTTTT,CASSLGPTAGQWGNEKLFF
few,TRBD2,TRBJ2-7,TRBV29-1,TGCAGCGTTGAAGCGGCTAGCGGGAGCTACGAGCAGTACTTC,CSVEAASGSYEQYF
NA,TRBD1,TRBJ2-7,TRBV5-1,TGCGCCAGCAGCTTGGGACAGGGGTCCCACGAGCAGTACTTC,CASSLGQGSHEQYF
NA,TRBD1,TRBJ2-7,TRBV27,TGTGCCAGCAGTTTGGGACAGGGATTCTACGAGCAGTACTTC,CASSLGQGFYEQYF
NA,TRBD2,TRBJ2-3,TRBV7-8,TGTGCCAGCAGCTTAGCAATGGGACTAGCGGGATGGGTGGGCACAGATACGCAGTATTTT,CASSLAMGLAGWVGTDTQYF
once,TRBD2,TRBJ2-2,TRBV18,TGTGCCAGCTCACCACCGAACTCGGGAGGGCGACGGTTCCCCGGGGAGCTGTTTTTT,CASSPPNSGGRRFPGELFF
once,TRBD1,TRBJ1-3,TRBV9,TGTGCCAGCAGCGGGACGACAGGGGGGACCTCTGGAAACACCATATATTTT,CASSGTTGGTSGNTIYF
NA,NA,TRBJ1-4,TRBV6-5,TGTGCCAGCAGCCCCGTGAGGTTTAATGAAAAACTGTTTTTT,CASSPVRFNEKLFF
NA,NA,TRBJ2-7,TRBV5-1,TGCGCCAGCAGCTTGGCGGACAGATACGAGCAGTACTTC,CASSLADRYEQYF
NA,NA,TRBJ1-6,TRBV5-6,TGTGCCAGCAGCGCCCGAGGGAGCTCCTATAATTCACCCCTCCACTTT,CASSARGSSYNSPLHF
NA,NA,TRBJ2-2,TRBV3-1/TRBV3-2,TGTGCCAGCAGCCAAGATGGGGGCTTGTTTCCCGGGGAGCTGTTTTTT,CASSQDGGLFPGELFF
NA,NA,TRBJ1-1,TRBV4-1,TGCGCCAGCAGCCAAGATTCCCGGGAGGCGGCTTTCTTT,CASSQDSREAAFF